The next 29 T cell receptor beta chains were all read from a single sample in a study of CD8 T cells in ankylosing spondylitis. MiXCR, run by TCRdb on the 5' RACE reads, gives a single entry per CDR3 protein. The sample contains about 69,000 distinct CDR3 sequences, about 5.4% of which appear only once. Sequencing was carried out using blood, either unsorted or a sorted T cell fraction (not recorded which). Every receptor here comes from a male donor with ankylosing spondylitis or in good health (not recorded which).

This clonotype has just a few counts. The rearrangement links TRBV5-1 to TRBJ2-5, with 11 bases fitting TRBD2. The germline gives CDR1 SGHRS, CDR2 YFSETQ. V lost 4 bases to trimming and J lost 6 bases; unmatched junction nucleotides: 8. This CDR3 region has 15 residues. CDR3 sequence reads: CASSLGLAGEQTQYF. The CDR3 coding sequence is TGCGCCAGCAGCCTAGGACTAGCGGGCGAACAGACCCAGTACTTC.

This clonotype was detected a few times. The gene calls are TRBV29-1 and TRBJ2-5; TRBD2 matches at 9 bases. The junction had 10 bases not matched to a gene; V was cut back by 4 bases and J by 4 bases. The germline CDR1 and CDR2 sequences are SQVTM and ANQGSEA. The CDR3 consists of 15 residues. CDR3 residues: CSVGVVAGGPETQYF. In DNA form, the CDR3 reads TGCAGCGTTGGCGTGGTGGCGGGGGGGCCAGAGACCCAGTACTTC.

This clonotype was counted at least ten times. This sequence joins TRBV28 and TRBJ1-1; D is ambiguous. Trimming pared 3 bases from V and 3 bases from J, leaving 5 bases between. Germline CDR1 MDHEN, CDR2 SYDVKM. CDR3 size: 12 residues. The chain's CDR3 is CASSFRYTEAFF. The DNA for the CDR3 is TGTGCCAGCAGTTTCCGGTACACTGAAGCTTTCTTT.

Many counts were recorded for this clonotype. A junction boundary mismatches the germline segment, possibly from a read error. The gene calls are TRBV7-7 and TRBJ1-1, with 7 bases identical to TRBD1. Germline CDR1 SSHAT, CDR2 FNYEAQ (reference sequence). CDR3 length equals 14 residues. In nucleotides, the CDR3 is TGTGCTAGCAGCTTAGAAGCAGGGGGGACTGAAGCTTTCTTT. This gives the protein CASSLEAGGTEAFF.

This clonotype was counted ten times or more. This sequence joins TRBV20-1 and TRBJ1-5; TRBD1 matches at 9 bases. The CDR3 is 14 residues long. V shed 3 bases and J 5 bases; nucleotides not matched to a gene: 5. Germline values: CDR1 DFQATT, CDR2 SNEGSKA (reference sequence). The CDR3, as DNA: TGCAGTGCTAGTGGGGACAGGGATGATCAGCCCCAGCATTTT. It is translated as CSASGDRDDQPQHF.

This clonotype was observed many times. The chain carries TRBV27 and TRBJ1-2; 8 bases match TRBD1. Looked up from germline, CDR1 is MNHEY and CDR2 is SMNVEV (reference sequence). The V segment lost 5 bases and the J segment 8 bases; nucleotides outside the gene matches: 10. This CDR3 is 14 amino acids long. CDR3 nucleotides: TGTGCCAGCAGTCAAGTTCAGGGGGCGGGAGGCTACACCTTC. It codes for CASSQVQGAGGYTF.

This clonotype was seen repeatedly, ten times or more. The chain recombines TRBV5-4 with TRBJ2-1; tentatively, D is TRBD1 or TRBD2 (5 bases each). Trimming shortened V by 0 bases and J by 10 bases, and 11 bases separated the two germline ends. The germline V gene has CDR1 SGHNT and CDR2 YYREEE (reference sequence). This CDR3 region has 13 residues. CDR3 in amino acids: CASSLGEGREQFF. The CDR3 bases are TGTGCCAGCAGCTTGGGTGAGGGGCGCGAGCAGTTCTTC.

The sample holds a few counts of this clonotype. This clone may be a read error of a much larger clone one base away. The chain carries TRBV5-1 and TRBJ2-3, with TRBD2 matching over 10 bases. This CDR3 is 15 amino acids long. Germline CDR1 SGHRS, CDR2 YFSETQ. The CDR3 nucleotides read TGCGTCAGCAGCTTCGGGACTAGCGGCACAGATACGCAGTATTTT. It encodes CVSSFGTSGTDTQYF.

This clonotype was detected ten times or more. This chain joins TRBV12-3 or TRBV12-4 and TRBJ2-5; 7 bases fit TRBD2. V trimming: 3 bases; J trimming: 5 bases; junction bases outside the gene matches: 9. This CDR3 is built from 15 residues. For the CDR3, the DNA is TGTGCCAGCAGTTTCCGGGACTCCGGGAGGGAGACCCAGTACTTC. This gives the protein CASSFRDSGRETQYF.

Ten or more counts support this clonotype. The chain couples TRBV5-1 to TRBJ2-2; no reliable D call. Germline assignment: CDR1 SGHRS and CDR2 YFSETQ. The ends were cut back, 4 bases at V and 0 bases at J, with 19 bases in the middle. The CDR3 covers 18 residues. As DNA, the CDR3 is TGCGCCAGCAGCAGGATGGGGTTACCTCTCGCGAACACCGGGGAGCTGTTTTTT. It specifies CASSRMGLPLANTGELFF. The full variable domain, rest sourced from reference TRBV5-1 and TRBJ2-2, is KAGVTQTPRYLIKTRGQQVTLSCSPISGHRSVSWYQQTPGQGLQFLFEYFSETQRNKGNFPGRFSGRQFSNSRSEMNVSTLELGDSALYLCASSRMGLPLANTGELFFGEGSRLTVL.

This chain's CDR3 is CASRRDRDAGAFF. CDR3 in DNA: TGTGCCAGCAGGCGGGACAGGGACGCTGGGGCTTTCTTT. The chain is built from TRBV7-2 and TRBJ1-1, with 9 bases fitting TRBD1. J gave up 11 bases and V 6 bases, and 10 bases lay outside the gene matches. Germline CDR1 SGHTA, CDR2 FQGNSA. There are 13 residues in the CDR3.

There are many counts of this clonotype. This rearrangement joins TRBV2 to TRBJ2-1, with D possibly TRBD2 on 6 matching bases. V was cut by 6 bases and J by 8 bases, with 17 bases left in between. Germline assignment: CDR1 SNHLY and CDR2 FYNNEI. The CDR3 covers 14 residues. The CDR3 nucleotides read TGTGCCAGCAGCGAGGGGTCCCGCGGGGATGAGCAGTTCTTC. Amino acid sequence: CASSEGSRGDEQFF.

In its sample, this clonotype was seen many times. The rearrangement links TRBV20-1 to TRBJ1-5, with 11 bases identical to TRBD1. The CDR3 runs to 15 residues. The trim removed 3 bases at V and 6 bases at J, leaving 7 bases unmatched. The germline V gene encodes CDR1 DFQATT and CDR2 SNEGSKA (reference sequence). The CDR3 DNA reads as TGCAGTGCTAGCCAGGGACAGGGGGTGGTTCAGCCCCAGCATTTT. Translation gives CSASQGQGVVQPQHF.

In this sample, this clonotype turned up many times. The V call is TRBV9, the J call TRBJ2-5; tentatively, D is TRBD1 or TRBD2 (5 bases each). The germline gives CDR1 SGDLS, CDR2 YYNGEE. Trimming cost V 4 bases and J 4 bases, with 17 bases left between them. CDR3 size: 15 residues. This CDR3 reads CASSPGTHRGETQYF. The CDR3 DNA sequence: TGTGCCAGCAGCCCCGGGACCCATCGAGGAGAGACCCAGTACTTC.

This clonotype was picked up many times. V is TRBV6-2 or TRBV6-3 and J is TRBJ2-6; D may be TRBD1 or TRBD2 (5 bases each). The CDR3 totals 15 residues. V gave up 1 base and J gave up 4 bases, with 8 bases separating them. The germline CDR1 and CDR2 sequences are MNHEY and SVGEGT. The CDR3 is CASSYFGAGANVLTF. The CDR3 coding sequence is TGTGCCAGCAGTTACTTCGGGGCCGGGGCCAACGTCCTGACTTTC.

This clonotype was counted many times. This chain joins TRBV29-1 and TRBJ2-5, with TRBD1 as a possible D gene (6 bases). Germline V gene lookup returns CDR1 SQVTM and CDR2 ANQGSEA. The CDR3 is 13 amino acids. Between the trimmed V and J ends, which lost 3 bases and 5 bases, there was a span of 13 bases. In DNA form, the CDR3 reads TGCAGCGTTGACCTGGGGCAGGGGGAGACCCAGTACTTC. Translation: CSVDLGQGETQYF.

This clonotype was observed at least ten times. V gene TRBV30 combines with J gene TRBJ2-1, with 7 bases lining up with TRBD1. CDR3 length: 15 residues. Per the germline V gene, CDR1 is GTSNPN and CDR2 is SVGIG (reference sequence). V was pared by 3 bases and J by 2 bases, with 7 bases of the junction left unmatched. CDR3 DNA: TGTGCCTGGAGAATACAGGGGTTAACCTACAATGAGCAGTTCTTC. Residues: CAWRIQGLTYNEQFF.

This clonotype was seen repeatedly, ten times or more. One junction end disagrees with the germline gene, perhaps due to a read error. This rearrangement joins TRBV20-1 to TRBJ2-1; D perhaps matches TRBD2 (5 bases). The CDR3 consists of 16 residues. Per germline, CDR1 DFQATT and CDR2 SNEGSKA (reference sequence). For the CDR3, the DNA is TGCTGTGCTAGTGATTTAAGGGCTAGCAGAAACAATGAGCAGTTCTTC. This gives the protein CCASDLRASRNNEQFF.

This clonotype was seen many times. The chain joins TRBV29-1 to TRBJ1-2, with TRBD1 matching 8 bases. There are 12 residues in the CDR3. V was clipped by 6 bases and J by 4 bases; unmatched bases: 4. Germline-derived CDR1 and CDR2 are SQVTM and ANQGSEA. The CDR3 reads CSVADRAYGYTF. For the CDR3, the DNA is TGCAGCGTGGCGGACAGGGCCTATGGCTACACCTTC.

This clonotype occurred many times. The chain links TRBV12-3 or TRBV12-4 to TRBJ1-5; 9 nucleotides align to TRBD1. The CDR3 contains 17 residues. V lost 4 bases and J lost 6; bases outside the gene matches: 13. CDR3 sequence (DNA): TGTGCCAGCAGTTCGTTTTTAGGGACAGGGTCACGTCAGCCCCAGCATTTT. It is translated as CASSSFLGTGSRQPQHF.

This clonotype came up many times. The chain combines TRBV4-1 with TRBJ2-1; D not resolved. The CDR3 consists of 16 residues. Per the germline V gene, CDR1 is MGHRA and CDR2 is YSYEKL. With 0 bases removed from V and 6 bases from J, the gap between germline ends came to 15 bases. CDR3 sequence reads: CASSQDSVSRPNEQFF. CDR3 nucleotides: TGCGCCAGCAGCCAAGATTCGGTTAGCCGGCCCAATGAGCAGTTCTTC.

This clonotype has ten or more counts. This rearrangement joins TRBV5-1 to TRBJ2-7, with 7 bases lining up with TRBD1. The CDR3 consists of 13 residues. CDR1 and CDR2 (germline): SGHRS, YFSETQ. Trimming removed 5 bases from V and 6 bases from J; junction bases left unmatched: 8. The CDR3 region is CASSRQGLGEQYF. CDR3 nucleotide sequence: TGCGCCAGCAGTCGACAGGGCCTAGGCGAGCAGTACTTC.

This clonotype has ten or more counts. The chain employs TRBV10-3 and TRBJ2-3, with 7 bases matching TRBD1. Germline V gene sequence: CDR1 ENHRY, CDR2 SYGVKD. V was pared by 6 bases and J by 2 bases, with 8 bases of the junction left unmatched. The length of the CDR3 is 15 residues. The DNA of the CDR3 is TGTGCCATCAGATTGACAGGGCTTGACACAGATACGCAGTATTTT. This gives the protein CAIRLTGLDTDTQYF.

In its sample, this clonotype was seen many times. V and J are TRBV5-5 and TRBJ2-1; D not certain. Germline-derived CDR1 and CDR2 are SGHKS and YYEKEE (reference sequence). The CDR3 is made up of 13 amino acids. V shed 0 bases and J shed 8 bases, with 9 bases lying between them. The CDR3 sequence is CASSLDPRDEQFF. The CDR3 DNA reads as TGTGCCAGCAGCTTGGATCCGCGAGATGAGCAGTTCTTC.

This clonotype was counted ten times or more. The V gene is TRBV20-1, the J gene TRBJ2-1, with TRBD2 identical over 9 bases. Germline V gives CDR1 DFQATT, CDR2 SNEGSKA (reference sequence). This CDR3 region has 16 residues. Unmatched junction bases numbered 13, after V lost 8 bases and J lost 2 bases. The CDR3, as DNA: TGCAGTACCGCCTCTGGCGGGGGGGGCGCCTACAATGAGCAGTTCTTC. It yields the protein CSTASGGGGAYNEQFF.

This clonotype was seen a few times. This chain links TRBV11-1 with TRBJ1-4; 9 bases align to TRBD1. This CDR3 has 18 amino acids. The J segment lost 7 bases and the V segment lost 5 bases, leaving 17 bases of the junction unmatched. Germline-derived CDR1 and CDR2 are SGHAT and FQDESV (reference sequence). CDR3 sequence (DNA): TGTGCCAGCAGCCCATCCGCGGGGGGACAGGGAATGGGTGAAAAACTGTTTTTT. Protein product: CASSPSAGGQGMGEKLFF.

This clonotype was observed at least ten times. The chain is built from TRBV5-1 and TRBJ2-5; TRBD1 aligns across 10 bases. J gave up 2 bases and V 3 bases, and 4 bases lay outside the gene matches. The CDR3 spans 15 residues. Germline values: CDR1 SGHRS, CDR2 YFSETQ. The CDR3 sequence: CASSWRQGAQETQYF. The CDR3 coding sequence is TGCGCCAGCAGCTGGAGACAGGGGGCTCAAGAGACCCAGTACTTC. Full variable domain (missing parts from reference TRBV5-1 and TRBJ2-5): KAGVTQTPRYLIKTRGQQVTLSCSPISGHRSVSWYQQTPGQGLQFLFEYFSETQRNKGNFPGRFSGRQFSNSRSEMNVSTLELGDSALYLCASSWRQGAQETQYFGPGTRLLVL.

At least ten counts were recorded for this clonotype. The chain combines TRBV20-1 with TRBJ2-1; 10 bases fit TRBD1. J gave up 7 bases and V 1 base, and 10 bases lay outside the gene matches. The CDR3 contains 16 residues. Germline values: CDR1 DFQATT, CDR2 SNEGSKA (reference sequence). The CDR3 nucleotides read TGCAGTGCTAGAGGGTCCGGGACAGGGGCAAAAAATGAGCAGTTCTTC. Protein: CSARGSGTGAKNEQFF.

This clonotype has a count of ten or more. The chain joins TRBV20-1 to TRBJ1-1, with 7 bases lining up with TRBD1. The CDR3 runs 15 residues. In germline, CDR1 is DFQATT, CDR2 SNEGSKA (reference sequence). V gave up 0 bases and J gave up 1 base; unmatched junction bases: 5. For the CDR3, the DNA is TGCAGTGCTAGAGACTCAGGGGGAGGGAACACTGAAGCTTTCTTT. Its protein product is CSARDSGGGNTEAFF.